These T cell receptor beta chains were read from a single sample in a study of post-analysis software for immune sequencing data. TCRdb passed the PCR reads through MiXCR, listing each CDR3 protein once. The sample has hundreds of thousands of distinct CDR3 sequences; less than 45% are singletons. Source material: blood. The origin of the receptors is a girl aged 5-17 years with multiple sclerosis. Each CDR3 is given with its conserved first and last residue. The D gene is left open where the match is weak. For some rows the clone size is stated as once, few or many, or as a class when expanded; others skip it.

few NA TRBJ2-6 TRBV29-1 TGCAGCGGCCTTGTCAACTTGGTCCTGACTTTC CSGLVNLVLTF
few NA TRBJ2-3 TRBV29-1 TGCAGCGTTACTCAGACTGCGGCAGATACGCAGTATTTT CSVTQTAADTQYF
NA TRBD1 TRBJ2-5 TRBV7-3 TGTGCCGGCAGCTACGACAGGGAAGAGACCCAGTACTTC CAGSYDREETQYF
NA NA TRBJ2-3 TRBV5-1 TGCGCCAGCAGACGGGCAGCTAGCACAGATACGCAGTATTTT CASRRAASTDTQYF
NA TRBD1 TRBJ2-1 TRBV27 TGTGCCAGCAGTTTGGGGAACAGGGGCAATGAGCAGTTCTTC CASSLGNRGNEQFF
NA NA TRBJ1-2 TRBV20-1 TGCAGTGCTAGGGGCCGTCTTCCTCTCTATGGCTACACCTTC CSARGRLPLYGYTF
few NA TRBJ1-2 TRBV20-1 TGCAGTGCTTGGGATCCGAGGAACTATGGCTACACCTTC CSAWDPRNYGYTF
NA TRBD2 TRBJ2-5 TRBV5-1 TGCGCCAGCAGCTTGGACGCGGGGGGGCAAGAGACCCAGTACTTC CASSLDAGGQETQYF
NA NA TRBJ2-3 TRBV5-1 TGCGCCAGCGGCGAGTGGACCGGGTCATCGGATACGCGGTATTTT CASGEWTGSSDTRYF
many NA TRBJ2-7 TRBV29-1 TGCAGCGTTGAAGATTCGGGACAACCCTACGAGCAGTACTTC CSVEDSGQPYEQYF
few NA TRBJ2-3 TRBV19 TGTGCCAGTAGTCCCCTTAATCCCCGCGCATCGGATACGCAGTATTTT CASSPLNPRASDTQYF
few NA TRBJ1-4 TRBV25-1 TGTGCCAGCAGTGTATCGACCCGGGAGGAAAAACTGTTTTTT CASSVSTREEKLFF
many NA TRBJ2-7 TRBV28 TGTGCCAGCACCTCAAGCGGCGCCGCGTACGAGCAGTACTTC CASTSSGAAYEQYF
NA TRBD2 TRBJ2-7 TRBV7-3 TGTGCCACCAGATTAGCGGGTAACTCCTACGAGCAGTACTTC CATRLAGNSYEQYF
NA TRBD2 TRBJ2-5 TRBV4-1 TGCGCCAGCAGCCAAGAGAGCCTAGCGGGAGTGGGAGAGACCCAGTACTTC CASSQESLAGVGETQYF
NA NA TRBJ2-7 TRBV4-3 TGCGCCAGCAGCCAAGTCGCGCTAGGAGCCTACGAGCAGTACTTC CASSQVALGAYEQYF
NA NA TRBJ1-1 TRBV12-3/TRBV12-4 TGTGCCAGCGGCCGTCGCCGGGGGCGGGAAGAAGCTTTCTTT CASGRRRGREEAFF
few NA TRBJ2-1 TRBV10-3 TGTGCCATCATGGCGAGAGGGACCTACAATGAGCAGTTCTTC CAIMARGTYNEQFF
NA NA TRBJ2-1 TRBV6-1 TGTGCCAGCAGTCCCCGGACAAACTCCTGCAATGAGCAGTTCTTC CASSPRTNSCNEQFF
few NA TRBJ2-4 TRBV15 TGTGCCACCAGCAGAGATGGATACGGGAGCGACATTCAGTACTTC CATSRDGYGSDIQYF
NA TRBD1 TRBJ2-7 TRBV5-1 TGCGCCAGCAGCGCTACAGGGGAGCGCGAGCAGTACTTC CASSATGEREQYF
NA NA TRBJ2-7 TRBV20-1 TGCAGTGCTAGAGATCCCTTGGGTTTAGTCAGCTCCTACGAGCAGTACTTC CSARDPLGLVSSYEQYF
many TRBD2 TRBJ2-3 TRBV5-1 TGCGCCAGCAGCTTCGGACTAGATGAAAGGACAGATACGCAGTATTTT CASSFGLDERTDTQYF
NA TRBD2 TRBJ2-4 TRBV4-2 TGTGCCAGCAGCCAATTAGGACTAGCGGAAGTTCTGTACTTC CASSQLGLAEVLYF
NA TRBD1 TRBJ2-3 TRBV28 TGTGCCAGCAGTCCAAGGACAGGGAGTCGAAATACGCAGTATTTT CASSPRTGSRNTQYF
NA NA TRBJ1-2 TRBV27 TGTGCCAGCAGTTTAAAACCGGGACTCGATGGCTACACCTTC CASSLKPGLDGYTF
NA NA TRBJ2-6 TRBV10-3 TGTGCCATCGGTTTGGGGGGCTCTGGGGCCAACGTCCGGACTTTC CAIGLGGSGANVRTF
NA NA TRBJ2-3 TRBV5-1 TGCGCCAGCAGCCCCCGGTCAGCAGATACGCAGTATTTT CASSPRSADTQYF
NA NA TRBJ2-4 TRBV28 TGTGCCAGCAGTCCCCTCGAGGGTACTAGGGAGCAGTACTTC CASSPLEGTREQYF
NA TRBD2 TRBJ2-5 TRBV6-5 TGTGCCAGCAGTTCGGGGGGGGGAGGCGAGACCCAGTACTTC CASSSGGGGETQYF
NA TRBD2 TRBJ2-7 TRBV7-6 TGTGCCAGCAGCCCTCCTAGCGGGCCTTCCCACGAGCAGTACTTC CASSPPSGPSHEQYF
few TRBD1 TRBJ2-5 TRBV20-1 TGCAGTGCTAGGACAGGGATGATGGAGACCCAGTACTTC CSARTGMMETQYF
NA TRBD2 TRBJ2-1 TRBV12-3/TRBV12-4 TGTGCCTCCAGGTGGGGCGGACTAGAATCCGGAAAGCAGTTCTTC CASRWGGLESGKQFF
NA NA TRBJ2-3 TRBV4-1 TGCGCCAGCAGCCAAGCTGGGGAGGGGGGTACGCAGTATTTT CASSQAGEGGTQYF
NA NA TRBJ2-3 TRBV4-1 TGCGCCAGCAGCCAAGGGGACCCATCGGGAGATACGCAGTATTTT CASSQGDPSGDTQYF
few NA TRBJ2-1 TRBV6-5 TGTGCCAGCAGTTACCTGGGGGAGCAGTTCTTC CASSYLGEQFF
NA NA TRBJ2-7 TRBV27 TGTGCCAGCACGGGACCTCTCGCCGAGCAGTACTTC CASTGPLAEQYF